This entry features one T cell receptor (beta chain) sequence. Antigen specificity is unknown. Measured with immunoSEQ multiplex PCR; TCRdb has only the in-frame clones, and not every one. The sample comprises 55,000 to 70,000 clones, about 85% of which are singletons, and approximately 4% rests with the top ten. This record comes from a study of OX40 agonist ivuxolimab in advanced cancers. Study background: With ivuxolimab, an agonistic anti-OX40 (CD134) antibody, patients were treated. Broader study findings: Fewer expanded clones were found on average in CD4+ than in CD8+ T cells. Both blood CD4+ and CD8+ T cells showed clonal growth by week 6 at 0.1 to 3.0 mg/kg.

The V end was cut by 3 bases, the J end by 7 bases, with 10 bases between. CDR1 and CDR2 (germline): ENHRY, SYGVKD. This CDR3 comprises 13 residues. Blood was sampled at baseline, cycle 4 day 1, and cycle 7 day 1. This rearrangement joins TRBV10-3 to TRBJ2-1; no reliable D call. The TCR was taken from an adult with an advanced solid tumor such as melanoma, head and neck, liver or kidney cancer. The specimen was CD4+ or CD8+ T cells sorted from blood, collected in a trial of the OX40 agonist ivuxolimab. The CDR3 sequence: CAISEDSWNEQFF. For the CDR3, the DNA is TGTGCCATCAGTGAAGATAGCTGGAATGAGCAGTTCTTC.